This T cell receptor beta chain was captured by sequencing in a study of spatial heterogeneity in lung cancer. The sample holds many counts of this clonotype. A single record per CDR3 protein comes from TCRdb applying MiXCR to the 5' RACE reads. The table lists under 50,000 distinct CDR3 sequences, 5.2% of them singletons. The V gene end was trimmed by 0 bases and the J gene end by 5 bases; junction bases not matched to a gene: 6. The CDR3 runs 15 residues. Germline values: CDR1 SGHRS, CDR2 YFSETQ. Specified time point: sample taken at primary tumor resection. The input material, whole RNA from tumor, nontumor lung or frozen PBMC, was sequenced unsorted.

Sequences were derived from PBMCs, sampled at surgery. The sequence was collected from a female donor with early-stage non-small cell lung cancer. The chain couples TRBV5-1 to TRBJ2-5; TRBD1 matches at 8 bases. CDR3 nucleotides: TGCGCCAGCAGCTTGGCGGCAGGGGGCCTGGAGACCCAGTACTTC. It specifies CASSLAAGGLETQYF.